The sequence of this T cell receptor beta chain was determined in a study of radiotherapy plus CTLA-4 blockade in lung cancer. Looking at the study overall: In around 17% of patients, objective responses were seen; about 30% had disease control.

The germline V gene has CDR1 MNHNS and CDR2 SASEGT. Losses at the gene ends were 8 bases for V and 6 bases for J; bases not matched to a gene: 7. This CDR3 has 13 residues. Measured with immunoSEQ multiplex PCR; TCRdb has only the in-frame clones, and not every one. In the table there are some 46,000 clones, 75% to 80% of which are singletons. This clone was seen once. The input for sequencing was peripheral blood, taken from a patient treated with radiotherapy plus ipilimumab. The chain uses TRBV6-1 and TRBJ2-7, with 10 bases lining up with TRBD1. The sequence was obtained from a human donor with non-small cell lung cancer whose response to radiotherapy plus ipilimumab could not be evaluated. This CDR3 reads CASLGTGVGEQYF. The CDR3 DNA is TGTGCCAGCTTAGGGACAGGGGTGGGCGAGCAGTACTTC.